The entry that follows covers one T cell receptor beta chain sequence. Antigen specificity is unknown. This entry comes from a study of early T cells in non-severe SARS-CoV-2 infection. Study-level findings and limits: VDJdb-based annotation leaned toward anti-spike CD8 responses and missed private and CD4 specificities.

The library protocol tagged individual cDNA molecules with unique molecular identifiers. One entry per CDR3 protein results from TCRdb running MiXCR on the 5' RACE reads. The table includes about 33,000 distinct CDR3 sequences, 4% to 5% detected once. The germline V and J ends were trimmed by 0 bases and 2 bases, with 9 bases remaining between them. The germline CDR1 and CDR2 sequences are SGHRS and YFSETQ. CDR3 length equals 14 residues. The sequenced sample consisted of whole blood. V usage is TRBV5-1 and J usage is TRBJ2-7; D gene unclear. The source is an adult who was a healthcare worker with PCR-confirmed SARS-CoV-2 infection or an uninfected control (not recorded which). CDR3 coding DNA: TGCGCCAGCAGCTTGGTCGGGCCCACCTACGAGCAGTACTTC. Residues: CASSLVGPTYEQYF.